This T cell receptor beta chain was profiled in a study of beta chain features in type 1 diabetes. Since all of the isolated RNA was reverse transcribed, expressed TCRB transcripts were what got sequenced. TCRdb's table, derived via immunoSEQ multiplex PCR, lists solely in-frame clones and lacks some. The table lists 620,000 or so clones, roughly a sixth of them singletons. Germline values: CDR1 SGHTA, CDR2 FQGNSA. This CDR3 has 19 amino acids. Trimming took 2 bases from V and 4 from J; bases not matched to a gene: 12. This clone was seen a handful of times. J is TRBJ2-1 and V is TRBV7-2, with 12 bases fitting TRBD2. Input material: naive CD4+ T cells from blood. The source of this sequence is a man aged 18 to 30 in good health. The chain's CDR3 is CASSLPVRLAGERYNEQFF. The CDR3 region has the DNA TGTGCCAGCAGCTTACCCGTAAGACTAGCGGGAGAGAGATACAATGAGCAGTTCTTC.